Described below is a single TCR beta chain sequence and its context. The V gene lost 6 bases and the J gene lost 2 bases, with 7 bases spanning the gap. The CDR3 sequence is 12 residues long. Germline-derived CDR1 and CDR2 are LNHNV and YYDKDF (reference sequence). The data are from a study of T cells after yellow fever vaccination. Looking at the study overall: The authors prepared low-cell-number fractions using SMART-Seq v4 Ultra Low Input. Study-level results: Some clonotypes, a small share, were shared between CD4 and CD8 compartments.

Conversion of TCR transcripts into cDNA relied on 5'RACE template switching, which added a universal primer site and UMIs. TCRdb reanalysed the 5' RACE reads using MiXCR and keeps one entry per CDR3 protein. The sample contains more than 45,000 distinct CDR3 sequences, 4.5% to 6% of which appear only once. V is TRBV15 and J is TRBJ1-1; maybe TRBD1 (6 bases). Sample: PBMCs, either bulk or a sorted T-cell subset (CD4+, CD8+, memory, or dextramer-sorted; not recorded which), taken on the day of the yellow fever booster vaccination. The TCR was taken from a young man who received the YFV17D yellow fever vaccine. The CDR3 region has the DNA TGTGCCACCAGACAGGGAAACACTGAAGCTTTCTTT. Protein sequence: CATRQGNTEAFF.